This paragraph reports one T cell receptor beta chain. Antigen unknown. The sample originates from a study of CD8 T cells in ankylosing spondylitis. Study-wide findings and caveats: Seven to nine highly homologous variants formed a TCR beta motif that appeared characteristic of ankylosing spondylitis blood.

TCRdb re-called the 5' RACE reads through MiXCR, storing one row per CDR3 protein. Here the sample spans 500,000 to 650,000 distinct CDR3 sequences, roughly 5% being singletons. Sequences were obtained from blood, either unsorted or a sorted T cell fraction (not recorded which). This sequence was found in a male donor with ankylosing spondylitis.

The CDR3 sequence: CASSQETGGRIQYF. CDR3 bases: TGCGCCAGCAGCCAAGAAACAGGGGGAAGGATTCAGTACTTC. The chain recombines TRBV4-3 with TRBJ2-4, with TRBD1 matching over 8 bases. Per germline, CDR1 LGHNA and CDR2 YSLEER. The CDR3 is 14 residues long. V dropped 0 bases and J dropped 10; count of bases not matched to a gene: 5.